This T cell receptor beta chain was identified during a study of early stage breast cancer tumors. About the research overall: Invasive lobular carcinomas made up about 30% of the 12 ER+/PR+/HER2- tumors.

Whole-study results and caveats: Compared with adjacent normal breast, tumors showed about 2.5-fold denser, more clonal T cells. Most shared enriched TCRB sequences were commonly generated ones.

Generated by immunoSEQ multiplex PCR, the TCRdb table keeps only in-frame clones and is missing some. The table records tens of thousands of clones, 70% to 80% of them present only once. About this clone: Its antigen is unidentified.

Trimming took off 0 bases at V and 8 bases at J, with 16 bases between the two ends. From germline, CDR1 is MNHEY and CDR2 SVGAGI. The length of the CDR3 is 16 residues. The chain combines TRBV6-5 with TRBJ1-4; TRBD1 might be the D (5 bases). The receptor was derived from a person aged 50 to 59 with breast cancer. The sequenced sample was blood. DNA for the CDR3: TGTGCCAGCAGTTACTCTCTGGGACGGCGGGGGGAAAAACTGTTTTTT. The encoded protein is CASSYSLGRRGEKLFF.